What follows are 5 T cell receptor beta chains derived from one specimen sequenced in a study of OX40 agonist ivuxolimab in advanced cancers. The table came from immunoSEQ multiplex PCR; TCRdb's copy has only in-frame clones and leaves some out. The sample holds about 50,000 clones, approximately 90% seen once. The sequencing used CD4+ or CD8+ T cells sorted from blood, collected in a trial of the OX40 agonist ivuxolimab. Receptor source: an adult with an advanced solid tumor such as melanoma, head and neck, liver or kidney cancer.

The CDR3 loop is CASSQTSGTADTQYF. CDR3 DNA sequence: TGTGCCAGCAGCCAAACTAGCGGGACGGCAGATACGCAGTATTTT. The genes are TRBV7-6 and TRBJ2-3; 10 nucleotides align to TRBD2. Germline CDR1 is SGHVS and CDR2 is FNYEAQ. The V and J ends lost 5 bases and 4 bases, in that order; junction bases with no gene match: 6. The CDR3 extends over 15 amino acids.

The V gene is TRBV27, the J gene TRBJ2-6, with D maybe TRBD2 (7 bases). This CDR3 is 17 amino acids long. CDR1 is MNHEY, CDR2 SMNVEV, per germline (reference sequence). V was shortened by 0 bases and J by 0 bases, with 9 bases between the two germline ends. The CDR3, as DNA: TGTGCCAGCAGTTTATCAGGGGGGGTCTCTGGGGCCAACGTCCTGACTTTC. As protein: CASSLSGGVSGANVLTF.

The chain links TRBV4-2 to TRBJ2-1; D is possibly TRBD2 (6 bases). Between the trimmed V and J ends, which lost 3 bases and 10 bases, there was a span of 19 bases. In germline, CDR1 is LGHNA, CDR2 YNFKEQ. The length of the CDR3 is 15 residues. The CDR3 coding sequence is TGTGCCAGCAGCCACCCCGGGACTGGGGAGAGGGAGCAGTTCTTC. It translates to CASSHPGTGEREQFF.

CDR3 in amino acids: CASSRAGGTGQYQETQYF. The CDR3 coding sequence is TGTGCCAGCAGCCGAGCGGGAGGGACAGGGCAGTACCAAGAGACCCAGTACTTC. The rearrangement uses TRBV7-9 and TRBJ2-5; a weak D match, TRBD2 (10 bases). The CDR3 is 18 amino acids. Germline CDR1 reads SEHNR; CDR2 reads FQNEAQ (reference sequence). V shed 5 bases and J shed 0 bases, with 22 bases lying between them.

The chain has TRBV27 and TRBJ2-7, with 8 bases fitting TRBD2. J lost 4 bases, V lost 6 bases, and 8 bases had no gene match. This CDR3 comprises 14 residues. The germline CDR1 and CDR2 sequences are MNHEY and SMNVEV (reference sequence). The CDR3 loop reads CASSQAGDYYEQYF. The CDR3 DNA reads as TGTGCCAGCAGCCAAGCGGGAGACTATTACGAGCAGTACTTC.